This T cell receptor (beta chain) was captured in a study of blood T cell repertoires in COVID-19. Overall study: There were acute and convalescent COVID-19 samples, and they came from the United States, Italy and Spain. The cDNA or gDNA used as material had been derived from T cells, B-cell-depleted T cells, or PBMCs.

Trimming removed 2 bases from V and 2 bases from J; junction bases left unmatched: 6. Germline CDR1 SGHKS, CDR2 YYEKEE (reference sequence). The CDR3 is 15 amino acids. The method was immunoSEQ multiplex PCR; TCRdb's version includes in-frame clones alone and lacks a portion of them. The sample carries some 48,000 clones, approximately 78% recorded once. V usage is TRBV5-5 and J usage is TRBJ1-1, with 7 nucleotides matching TRBD1. Sequenced material: peripheral blood. The receptor comes from a human donor with acute or convalescent COVID-19. The donor label of this sample is uncertain. The CDR3 bases are TGTGCCAGCAGCTTTGCCGGGACAGCTAACACTGAAGCTTTCTTT. Protein product: CASSFAGTANTEAFF.